Listed below are T cell receptor beta chains from one sample, sequenced in a study of CD8 T cells in ankylosing spondylitis. TCRdb processed the 5' RACE reads anew with MiXCR; each CDR3 protein has one entry. The table includes 200,000 to 300,000 distinct CDR3 sequences, 30% to 40% detected once. Sequencing input: blood, either unsorted or a sorted T cell fraction (not recorded which). The receptors were gathered from a male donor with ankylosing spondylitis or in good health (not recorded which). Both conserved end residues are part of each CDR3. D genes are given only for firm matches. Expanded clones get a size class; other rows say once, few or many, or leave the size out.

j_call d_call v_call clone_size cdr3_aa cdr3_nt
TRBJ1-3 TRBD1 TRBV20-1 - CCAIRSGQGYGGNTIYF TGCTGTGCTATCCGGTCGGGACAGGGGTACGGTGGAAACACCATATATTTT
TRBJ1-2 - TRBV20-1 few CSARDLATRGYGYTF TGCAGTGCTAGAGATCTCGCGACACGGGGCTATGGCTACACCTTC
TRBJ1-6 - TRBV7-8 - CASSPSLQGNSPLHF TGTGCCAGCAGCCCATCGTTGCAGGGAAATTCACCCCTCCACTTT
TRBJ1-5 - TRBV12-3/TRBV12-4 few CASSAGDSNQPQHF TGTGCCAGCAGTGCAGGTGATAGCAATCAGCCCCAGCATTTT
TRBJ2-1 TRBD2 TRBV9 - CASSVDVASGDNEQFF TGTGCCAGCAGCGTAGATGTGGCTAGCGGGGACAATGAGCAGTTCTTC
TRBJ2-5 TRBD1 TRBV27 - CASTPDTDRGQETQYF TGTGCCAGCACCCCAGACACGGACAGGGGACAAGAGACCCAGTACTTC
TRBJ2-5 - TRBV29-1 few CSVASQGSGETQYF TGCAGCGTTGCAAGTCAGGGGTCAGGAGAGACCCAGTACTTC
TRBJ2-7 - TRBV7-8 - CASSRGTSYEQYF TGTGCCAGCAGCCGGGGCACCTCCTACGAGCAGTACTTC
TRBJ2-7 - TRBV10-3 - CAIGSPEQYF TGTGCCATCGGTTCGCCCGAGCAGTACTTC
TRBJ2-3 - TRBV9 - CASSVEESSTDTQYF TGTGCCAGCAGCGTAGAGGAATCTAGCACAGATACGCAGTATTTT
TRBJ1-1 TRBD1 TRBV3-1 few CASSQDRDTEAFF TGTGCCAGCAGCCAGGACAGGGACACTGAAGCTTTCTTT
TRBJ1-1 - TRBV12-3/TRBV12-4 - CASSPGPLNTEAFF TGTGCCAGCTCTCCAGGGCCATTGAACACTGAAGCTTTCTTT
TRBJ2-5 - TRBV29-1 few CSVEPGGEETQYF TGCAGCGTTGAACCCGGGGGCGAGGAGACCCAGTACTTC
TRBJ2-2 TRBD1 TRBV29-1 few CSVGQGTGGELFF TGCAGCGTTGGACAGGGTACGGGCGGGGAGCTGTTTTTT
TRBJ2-2 - TRBV3-1 - CASSQPGGKAGELFF TGTGCCAGCAGCCAACCAGGGGGGAAAGCCGGGGAGCTGTTTTTT
TRBJ2-1 - TRBV20-1 many CSAPLLADYNEQFF TGCAGTGCCCCCCTGTTGGCCGACTACAATGAGCAGTTCTTC
TRBJ1-5 - TRBV20-1 few CSASLGGSGNQPQHF TGCAGTGCTAGCCTAGGGGGAAGCGGCAATCAGCCCCAGCATTTT
TRBJ2-1 - TRBV5-1 - CASSSSRGHNEQFF TGCGCCAGCAGCTCATCCCGGGGCCACAATGAGCAGTTCTTC
TRBJ2-3 - TRBV29-1 - CSVENLSTDTQYF TGCAGCGTTGAGAACCTGAGCACAGATACGCAGTATTTT
TRBJ1-2 - TRBV29-1 few CSVEGTSFGDGYTF TGCAGCGTTGAAGGGACGTCGTTTGGGGATGGCTACACCTTC
TRBJ1-2 TRBD1 TRBV20-1 few CSARGSYRDREGYTF TGCAGTGCTAGAGGCAGTTACCGGGACAGGGAGGGCTACACCTTC
TRBJ2-1 - TRBV6-5 few CASSYSGPLSVEQFF TGTGCCAGCAGTTACTCAGGCCCCTTGTCAGTAGAGCAGTTCTTC
TRBJ2-7 - TRBV11-2 few CASSFGTSPYEQYF TGTGCCAGCAGCTTCGGGACCTCCCCTTACGAGCAGTACTTC
TRBJ2-1 TRBD2 TRBV4-1 few CASSQEVSGGHNEQFF TGCGCCAGCAGCCAAGAGGTGAGCGGGGGTCACAATGAGCAGTTCTTC
TRBJ2-7 - TRBV16 - CASSQGTFTYEQYF TGTGCCAGCAGCCAAGGCACCTTCACCTACGAGCAGTACTTC
TRBJ2-1 - TRBV29-1 - CSVGGGQSSYNEQFF TGCAGCGTAGGAGGCGGACAGTCCTCCTACAATGAGCAGTTCTTC
TRBJ2-3 TRBD1 TRBV29-1 - CSVVGTVTDTQYF TGCAGCGTTGTGGGGACAGTCACAGATACGCAGTATTTT
TRBJ2-3 - TRBV6-6 - CASSEDVRITDTQYF TGTGCCAGCAGCGAAGATGTGAGGATCACAGATACGCAGTATTTT
TRBJ1-2 - TRBV4-1 - CASRREGTNYGYTF TGCGCCAGCCGAAGGGAGGGTACTAACTATGGCTACACCTTC